This T cell receptor beta chain came from a study of blood T cells in healthy people across ages. Regarding the study as a whole: Older individuals had lower TCR beta diversity per million T cells (the decline was roughly linear).

Through a sample-barcoded 5' primer and a J-beta primer mix, a second PCR was run for 7 to 11 cycles. MiXCR, applied by TCRdb to the 5' RACE reads, yields one record per CDR3 protein. The table has about 590,000 distinct CDR3 sequences, approximately 30% seen once. This clonotype has ten or more counts. Its target is not known. CDR3 length equals 15 residues. Germline V CDR1 and CDR2: SGDLS, YYNGEE. The J segment lost 4 bases and the V segment lost 3 bases, leaving 9 bases of the junction unmatched. The specimen sequenced was blood. This chain uses TRBV9 with TRBJ2-5; the match to TRBD1 covers 7 bases. The receptor comes from a woman older than 75 in good health. CDR3 sequence (DNA): TGTGCCAGCAGCGCGGGGCTGACAGGGCGAGAGACCCAGTACTTC. Translated: CASSAGLTGRETQYF. Combining the CDR3 with reference TRBV9 and TRBJ2-5 gives the whole variable domain DSGVTQTPKHLITATGQRVTLRCSPRSGDLSVYWYQQSLDQGLQFLIQYYNGEERAKGNILERFSAQQFPDLHSELNLSSLELGDSALYFCASSAGLTGRETQYFGPGTRLLVL.